This paragraph reports one T cell receptor (beta chain). Antigen specificity is unknown. This record comes from a study of shared clonotypes between healthy human individuals. Study-wide points: Even with large depth, rarefaction showed that sorted-subset sequencing was incomplete. Clonotypes shared by all four sorted-subset donors had higher generation probabilities than non-shared clonotypes.

The CDR3 loop spans 14 amino acids. Trimming took 3 bases from V and 6 from J, leaving 14 bases between them. Per the germline V gene, CDR1 is SGHTA and CDR2 is FQGNSA. Into CD45RA+ naive and CD45RA-negative memory subsets, the CD4+ cells were split. The method was immunoSEQ multiplex PCR; TCRdb's version includes in-frame clones alone and lacks a portion of them. Of over 1.4 million clones detected, roughly 96% appear once; the ten largest clones hold approximately 1%. The J gene is TRBJ2-5, the V gene TRBV7-2, with D possibly being TRBD2 (5 bases). Sequenced material: naive CD4+ T cells sorted from blood. Subset denoted: CD45RA+ positively selected. The sequence was obtained from a man aged 30 to 39 in good health. CDR3 nucleotides: TGTGCCAGCAGCTTGCTAACTAGTCCGAAGACCCAGTACTTC. It codes for CASSLLTSPKTQYF.